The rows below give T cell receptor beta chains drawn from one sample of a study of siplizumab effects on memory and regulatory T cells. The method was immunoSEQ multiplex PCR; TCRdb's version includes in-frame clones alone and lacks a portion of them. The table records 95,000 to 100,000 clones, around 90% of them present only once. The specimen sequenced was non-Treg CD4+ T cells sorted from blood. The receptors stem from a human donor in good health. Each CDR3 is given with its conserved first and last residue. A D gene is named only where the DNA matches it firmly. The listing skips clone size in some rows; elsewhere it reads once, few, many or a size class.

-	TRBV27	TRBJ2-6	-	CASSPPHTSRGSSGANVLTF	TGTGCCAGCAGTCCACCCCACACGAGTCGCGGAAGCTCTGGGGCCAACGTCCTGACTTTC
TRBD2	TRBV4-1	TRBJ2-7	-	CASRKDSGVPYEQYF	TGCGCCAGCAGAAAAGATAGCGGGGTTCCCTACGAGCAGTACTTC
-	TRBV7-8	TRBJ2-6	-	CASSLAATGANVLTF	TGTGCCAGCAGCTTAGCTGCCACTGGGGCCAACGTCCTGACTTTC
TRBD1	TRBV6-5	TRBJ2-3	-	CATGTGDTDTQYF	TGTGCCACCGGGACAGGGGACACAGATACGCAGTATTTT
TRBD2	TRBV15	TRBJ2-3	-	CATSKRGTRRIDTQYF	TGTGCCACCAGCAAAAGGGGGACTAGGCGTATAGATACGCAGTATTTT
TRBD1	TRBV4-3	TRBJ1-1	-	CASSQQQGDPEAFF	TGCGCCAGCAGCCAGCAACAGGGGGATCCTGAAGCTTTCTTT
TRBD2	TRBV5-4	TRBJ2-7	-	CASSLEAGVREQYF	TGTGCCAGCAGCTTGGAAGCGGGAGTACGCGAGCAGTACTTC
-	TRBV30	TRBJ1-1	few	CAWATHPGGRGTEAFF	TGTGCCTGGGCCACCCATCCCGGGGGCAGAGGGACTGAAGCTTTCTTT
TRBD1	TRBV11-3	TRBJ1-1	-	CASRPGQGSSSNTEAFF	TGTGCCAGCAGACCGGGACAGGGGTCCTCCTCGAACACTGAAGCTTTCTTT
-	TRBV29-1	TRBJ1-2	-	CSVSVGFYGYTF	TGCAGCGTCAGTGTGGGGTTCTATGGCTACACCTTC
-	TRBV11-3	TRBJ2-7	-	CASSPSSYEQYF	TGTGCCAGCAGTCCGAGTTCCTACGAGCAGTACTTC
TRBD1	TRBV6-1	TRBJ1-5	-	CASRRTGGIQPQHF	TGTGCCAGCAGACGAACAGGGGGCATTCAGCCCCAGCATTTT
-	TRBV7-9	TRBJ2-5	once	CASSLGQETQYF	TGTGCCAGCAGCTTAGGACAAGAGACCCAGTACTTC
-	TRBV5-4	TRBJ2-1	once	CASSPGRDYNEQFF	TGTGCCAGCAGCCCTGGGCGGGACTACAATGAGCAGTTCTTC
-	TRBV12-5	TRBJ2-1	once	CASGSRTSEQFF	TGTGCTAGTGGCTCAAGAACAAGTGAGCAGTTCTTC
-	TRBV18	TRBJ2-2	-	CASAQQGTGELFF	TGTGCCAGCGCACAGCAAGGAACCGGGGAGCTGTTTTTT
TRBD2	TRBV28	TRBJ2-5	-	CASSFGTSGRVETQYF	TGTGCCAGCAGTTTTGGGACTAGCGGGAGGGTAGAGACCCAGTACTTC
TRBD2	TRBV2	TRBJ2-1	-	CASSEAGVAGGSYNEQFF	TGTGCCAGCAGTGAAGCGGGGGTCGCGGGAGGCTCCTACAATGAGCAGTTCTTC
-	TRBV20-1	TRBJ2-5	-	CSATHGETQYF	TGCAGTGCTACCCACGGGGAGACCCAGTACTTC
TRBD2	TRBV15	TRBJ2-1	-	CATALGGYNEQFF	TGTGCCACGGCTTTGGGGGGGTACAATGAGCAGTTCTTC
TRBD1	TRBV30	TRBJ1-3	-	CAWAQGISGNTIYF	TGTGCCTGGGCACAGGGGATTTCTGGAAACACCATATATTTT
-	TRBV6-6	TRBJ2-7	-	CASRRTGKDEQYF	TGTGCCAGCAGAAGAACAGGGAAGGACGAGCAGTACTTC
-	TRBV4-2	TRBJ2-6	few	CASSQGGARGANVLTF	TGTGCCAGCAGCCAAGGGGGGGCCCGCGGGGCCAACGTCCTGACTTTC
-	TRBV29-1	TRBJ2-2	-	CSAQGPSNTGELFF	TGCAGCGCACAGGGCCCATCGAACACCGGGGAGCTGTTTTTT